This T cell receptor beta chain was sequenced in a study of response to subunit inactivated influenza vaccine. Overall study findings and caveats: Every seasonal influenza vaccination brings in few new T cells, the authors suggested.

The CDR3 loop spans 18 amino acids. The trim removed 4 bases at V and 6 bases at J, leaving 15 bases unmatched. Germline V lookup: CDR1 SQVTM, CDR2 ANQGSEA. This clonotype appeared a few times. What it binds is unknown. TCRdb analysed the RT-PCR reads with MiXCR anew, one entry per CDR3 protein. The sample carries over 800,000 distinct CDR3 sequences, roughly 20% recorded once. Here the sequenced sample was PBMCs from blood, taken roughly 5 days after vaccination. The V call is TRBV29-1, the J call TRBJ2-3; TRBD2 matches at 14 bases. The TCR originated in a man aged 45 to 65 who received an inactivated influenza vaccine. The CDR3, as DNA: TGCAGCGTTGGGGGGGGACCGGGACTAGCGGGAGCACAGGATACGCAGTATTTT. This gives the protein CSVGGGPGLAGAQDTQYF.